These 12 T cell receptor beta chains originate from one sample sequenced in a study of molecular identifiers for immune sequencing clone quantification. Each CDR3 protein gets one entry after TCRdb re-called the PCR reads with MiXCR. Among 100,000 or so distinct CDR3 sequences listed, about a third were seen once. The sequenced sample consisted of naive CD8+ T cells from blood, with Jurkat cell RNA spiked in. Subset noted: FACS-sorted CD8+CD4-CCR7+CD45RA+ naive T cells. The origin of the receptors is a human donor in good health. Some libraries in this study had Jurkat cell RNA spiked in.

On this clonotype: Since a much larger clone is just one base distant, this may be a read error. This is likely a read error, given that the CDR3 carries no conserved phenylalanine or tryptophan at its end. The rearrangement links TRBV28 to TRBJ2-4; D unresolved. Trimming left V 2 bases short and J 9 bases short, with 11 bases between. The CDR3 length is 13 residues. Germline V gene data show CDR1 as MDHEN and CDR2 as SYDVKM. For the CDR3, the DNA is TGTGCCAGCAGTTTAGCCCCCCGCAGCATTCAGTACTAC. Translated: CASSLAPRSIQYY.

The chain is built from TRBV7-8 and TRBJ1-2; D gene unclear. Trimming removed 0 bases from V and 5 bases from J, with 10 bases in between. The germline gives CDR1 SGHVS, CDR2 FQNEAQ. This CDR3 comprises 14 residues. As DNA, the CDR3 is TGTGCCAGCAGCTTAGCGGACGCACAATATGGCTACACCTTC. Amino acids: CASSLADAQYGYTF.

This clonotype occurred a few times. This chain links TRBV6-6 with TRBJ1-3, with 7 nucleotides matching TRBD1. This CDR3 is 15 amino acids long. The V and J ends lost 2 bases and 2 bases, in that order; junction bases with no gene match: 3. The V gene's germline CDR1 is MNHNY and CDR2 SVGAGI (reference sequence). The CDR3, as DNA: TGTGCCAGCAGTTACGTGCAGGGGGCTGGAAACACCATATATTTT. Translation gives CASSYVQGAGNTIYF.

This clonotype was seen only a few times. This chain links TRBV3-2 with TRBJ2-7. TRBV3-2 counts as a pseudogene. The CDR3 consists of 11 residues. The DNA of the CDR3 is TGTGCCAGCAGCCCGCCCTACGAGCAGTACTTC. Its protein product is CASSPPYEQYF.

This clonotype has just a few counts. This chain uses TRBV3-1 with TRBJ2-1; possible D gene TRBD2, 6 bases. Germline V gene lookup returns CDR1 LGHDT and CDR2 YNNKEL (reference sequence). This CDR3 is 11 amino acids long. V lost 3 bases and J 10 bases, leaving 7 bases between the germline ends. The CDR3 loop is CASSQAGEQFF. The CDR3 nucleotides are TGTGCCAGCAGCCAGGCGGGAGAGCAGTTCTTC.

The genes are TRBV4-3 and TRBJ1-3; unclear D gene. CDR3 size: 18 residues. Germline V gene lookup returns CDR1 LGHNA and CDR2 YSLEER. Trimming cost V 0 bases and J 0 bases, with 15 bases left between them. CDR3 DNA: TGCGCCAGCAGCCAAGATCAGACGAGGTTTTCCTCTGGAAACACCATATATTTT. It is translated as CASSQDQTRFSSGNTIYF.

There are a few counts of this clonotype. The chain has TRBV20-1 and TRBJ2-7, with 7 bases matching TRBD2. This CDR3 comprises 15 residues. Germline-derived CDR1 and CDR2 are DFQATT and SNEGSKA (reference sequence). After removal of 4 bases from V and 3 bases from J, the junction contained 12 bases not matched to a gene. CDR3 bases: TGCAGTGCTACCCCATCCAGCGGGATTATCTACGAGCAGTACTTC. Encoded protein: CSATPSSGIIYEQYF.

In its sample, this clonotype was seen many times. The chain links TRBV18 to TRBJ2-5, with a tentative D call TRBD1 (6 bases). V was clipped by 3 bases and J by 3 bases, with 14 bases between them. The CDR3 is made up of 15 amino acids. The germline V gene has CDR1 KGHSH and CDR2 LQKENI. The CDR3 DNA sequence: TGTGCCAGCTCACCTACATCAAGGACAGAAGAGACCCAGTACTTC. This codes for CASSPTSRTEETQYF.

The chain is built from TRBV19 and TRBJ1-5; no firm D call. This CDR3 spans 14 amino acids. Per germline, CDR1 LNHDA and CDR2 SQIVND (reference sequence). With 5 bases removed from V and 1 base from J, the gap between germline ends came to 9 bases. CDR3 loop: CASSALLSNQPQHF. CDR3 nucleotides: TGTGCCAGTAGTGCCTTGTTGAGCAATCAGCCCCAGCATTTT.

This clonotype has more than one count but fewer than ten. V and J are TRBV5-5 and TRBJ1-1; possibly TRBD1 for D (6 bases). The V gene lost 9 bases and the J gene lost 0 bases, with 12 bases spanning the gap. Germline values: CDR1 SGHKS, CDR2 YYEKEE (reference sequence). The CDR3 sequence is 13 residues long. DNA of the CDR3: TGTGCCATCCGAGGACAGCTGAACACTGAAGCTTTCTTT. It specifies CAIRGQLNTEAFF.

V usage is TRBV4-3 and J usage is TRBJ2-7, with 7 bases fitting TRBD1. Trimming took 3 bases from V and 0 from J; bases not matched to a gene: 5. The CDR3 is made up of 15 amino acids. CDR1 is LGHNA, CDR2 YSLEER, per germline. CDR3 DNA sequence: TGCGCCAGCAGCCAGACAGGGTTTGGCTCCTACGAGCAGTACTTC. Translated, it gives CASSQTGFGSYEQYF.

The rearrangement links TRBV27 to TRBJ1-5, with D hard to call. Trimming took 5 bases from V and 4 from J, leaving 9 bases between them. Germline-derived CDR1 and CDR2 are MNHEY and SMNVEV (reference sequence). CDR3 length equals 13 residues. CDR3 sequence reads: CASSTYLNQPQHF. Written as DNA, the CDR3 is TGTGCCAGCAGTACGTATTTAAATCAGCCCCAGCATTTT.